This TCR beta chain was sequenced for a study of blood T cell repertoires in COVID-19. Study-wide background: COVID-19 samples from acute and convalescent phases originated in the United States, Italy and Spain.

Trimming pared 7 bases from V and 2 bases from J, leaving 11 bases between. Germline CDR1 and CDR2: SNHLY and FYNNEI. This CDR3 is built from 13 residues. Original analysis: Nucleated cell counts were estimated from reference gene primer amplification. Generated by immunoSEQ multiplex PCR, the TCRdb table keeps only in-frame clones and is missing some. The D gene and trimming were derived from the DNA, and the V and J assignments and clone size from that table. This sample has about 220,000 clones, with about 79% found just once. The rearrangement uses TRBV2 and TRBJ1-2; TRBD1 might be the D (6 bases). The source material was peripheral blood. This TCR came from a man aged 45-65 years with active or convalescent COVID-19. The chain's CDR3 is CASTVQGNYGYTF. As DNA, the CDR3 is TGTGCCAGCACGGTGCAGGGGAACTATGGCTACACCTTC.